This T cell receptor (beta chain) was sequenced in a study of shared clonotypes between healthy human individuals. Overall study context: CD4 naive and memory got three plates each, CD8 naive two, CD8 memory one. Study-level findings and limits: Sorted-subset sequencing was shown by rarefaction to be incomplete despite large depth.

To note about this clone: Its target is not known.

Method: immunoSEQ multiplex PCR; TCRdb's copy keeps in-frame clones and lacks some. Of around 2.3 million clones in the sample, approximately 94% were seen once. Input material: naive CD4+ T cells sorted from blood. As for subset: CD45RA+ positively selected. This receptor was identified in a man between 18 and 35 years old in good health.

CDR3 coding DNA: TGTTCGACTTCTTTCGGTACAGATACGCAGTATTTT. Encoded protein: CSTSFGTDTQYF. The genes are TRBV6-1 and TRBJ2-3; D call uncertain. Germline CDR1 MNHNS, CDR2 SASEGT. The CDR3 is made up of 12 amino acids.